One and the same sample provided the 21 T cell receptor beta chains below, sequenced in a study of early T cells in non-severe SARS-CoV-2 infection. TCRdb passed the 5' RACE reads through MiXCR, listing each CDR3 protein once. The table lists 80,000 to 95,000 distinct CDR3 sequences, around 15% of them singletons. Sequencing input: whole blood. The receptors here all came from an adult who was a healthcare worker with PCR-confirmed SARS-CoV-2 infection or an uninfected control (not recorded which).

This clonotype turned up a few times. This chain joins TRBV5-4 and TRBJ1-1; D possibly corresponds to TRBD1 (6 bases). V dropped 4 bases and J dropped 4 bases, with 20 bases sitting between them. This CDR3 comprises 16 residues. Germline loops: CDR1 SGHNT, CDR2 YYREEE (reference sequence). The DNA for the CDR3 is TGTGCCAGCAGCCCCGATTCCAGGGGTCCGGGCACTGAAGCTTTCTTT. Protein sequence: CASSPDSRGPGTEAFF. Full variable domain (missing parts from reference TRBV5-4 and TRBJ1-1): ETGVTQSPTHLIKTRGQQVTLRCSSQSGHNTVSWYQQALGQGPQFIFQYYREEENGRGNFPPRFSGLQFPNYSSELNVNALELDDSALYLCASSPDSRGPGTEAFFGQGTRLTVV.

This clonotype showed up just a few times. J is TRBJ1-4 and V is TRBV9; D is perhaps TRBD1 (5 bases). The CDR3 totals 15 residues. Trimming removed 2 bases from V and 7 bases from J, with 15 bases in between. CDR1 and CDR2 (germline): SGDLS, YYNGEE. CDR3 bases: TGTGCCAGCAGCGTCTCAGGGAGAGGGACTGAAAAACTGTTTTTT. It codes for CASSVSGRGTEKLFF. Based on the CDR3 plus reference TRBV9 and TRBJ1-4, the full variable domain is DSGVTQTPKHLITATGQRVTLRCSPRSGDLSVYWYQQSLDQGLQFLIQYYNGEERAKGNILERFSAQQFPDLHSELNLSSLELGDSALYFCASSVSGRGTEKLFFGSGTQLSVL.

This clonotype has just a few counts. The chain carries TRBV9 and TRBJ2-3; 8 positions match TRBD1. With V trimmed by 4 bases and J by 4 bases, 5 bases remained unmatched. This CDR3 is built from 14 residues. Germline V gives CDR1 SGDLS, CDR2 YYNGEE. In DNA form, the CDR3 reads TGTGCCAGCAGCACCCGGACAGGGCCAGATACGCAGTATTTT. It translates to CASSTRTGPDTQYF. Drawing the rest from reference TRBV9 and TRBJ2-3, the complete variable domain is DSGVTQTPKHLITATGQRVTLRCSPRSGDLSVYWYQQSLDQGLQFLIQYYNGEERAKGNILERFSAQQFPDLHSELNLSSLELGDSALYFCASSTRTGPDTQYFGPGTRLTVL.

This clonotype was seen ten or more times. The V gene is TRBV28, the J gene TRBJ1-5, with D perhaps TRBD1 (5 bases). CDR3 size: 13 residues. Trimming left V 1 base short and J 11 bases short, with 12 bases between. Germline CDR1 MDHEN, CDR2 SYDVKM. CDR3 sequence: CASSLLGAGAQHF. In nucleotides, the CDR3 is TGTGCCAGCAGTTTATTGGGCGCGGGGGCCCAGCATTTT.

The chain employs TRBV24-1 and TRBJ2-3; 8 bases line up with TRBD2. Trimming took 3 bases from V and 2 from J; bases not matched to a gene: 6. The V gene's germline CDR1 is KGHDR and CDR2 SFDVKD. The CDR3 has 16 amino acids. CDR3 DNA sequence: TGTGCCACCAGTGATGCGAGCGGGGGCTACACAGATACGCAGTATTTT. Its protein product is CATSDASGGYTDTQYF.

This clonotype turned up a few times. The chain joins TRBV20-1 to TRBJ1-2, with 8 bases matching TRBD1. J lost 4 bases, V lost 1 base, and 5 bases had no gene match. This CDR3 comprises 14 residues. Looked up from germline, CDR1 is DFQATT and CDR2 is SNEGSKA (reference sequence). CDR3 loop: CSARAGQDAYGYTF. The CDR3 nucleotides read TGCAGTGCTAGAGCGGGACAGGATGCCTATGGCTACACCTTC.

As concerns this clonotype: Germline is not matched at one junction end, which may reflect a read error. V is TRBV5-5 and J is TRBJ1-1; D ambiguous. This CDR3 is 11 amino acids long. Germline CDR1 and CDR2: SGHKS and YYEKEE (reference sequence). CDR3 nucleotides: TGTACCAGCAGCTTGGCTGTCAAAGCTTTCTTT. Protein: CTSSLAVKAFF.

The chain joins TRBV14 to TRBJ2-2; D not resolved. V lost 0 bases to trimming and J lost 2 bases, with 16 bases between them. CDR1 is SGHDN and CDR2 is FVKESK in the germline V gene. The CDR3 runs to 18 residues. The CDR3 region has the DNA TGTGCCAGCAGCCAAGATCCGCCGGGCAGAGTAAACACCGGGGAGCTGTTTTTT. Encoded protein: CASSQDPPGRVNTGELFF.

The CDR3 sequence is CSVGLAIAKNIQYF. CDR3 bases: TGCAGCGTAGGACTAGCAATAGCCAAAAACATTCAGTACTTC. The chain combines TRBV29-1 with TRBJ2-4; 8 bases are a match to TRBD2. The V and J ends lost 6 bases and 0 bases, in that order; junction bases with no gene match: 4. The CDR3 has 14 amino acids. Germline V gene data show CDR1 as SQVTM and CDR2 as ANQGSEA.

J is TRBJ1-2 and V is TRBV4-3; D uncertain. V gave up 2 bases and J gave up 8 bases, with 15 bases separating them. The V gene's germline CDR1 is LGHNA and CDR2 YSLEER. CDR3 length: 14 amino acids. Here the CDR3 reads CASSQSVSGRGYTF. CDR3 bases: TGCGCCAGCAGCCAATCAGTATCCGGGCGCGGCTACACCTTC.

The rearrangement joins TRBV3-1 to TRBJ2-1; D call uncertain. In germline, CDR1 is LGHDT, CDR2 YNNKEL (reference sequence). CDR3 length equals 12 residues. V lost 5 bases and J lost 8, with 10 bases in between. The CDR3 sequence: CASSLLIDEQFF. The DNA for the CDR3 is TGTGCCAGCAGCTTATTAATCGATGAGCAGTTCTTC.

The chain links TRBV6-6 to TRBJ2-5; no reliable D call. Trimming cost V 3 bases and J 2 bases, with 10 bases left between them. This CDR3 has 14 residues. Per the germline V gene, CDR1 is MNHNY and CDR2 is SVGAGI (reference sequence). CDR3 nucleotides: TGTGCCAGCAGTTATCCCGTACAGCAAGAGACCCAGTACTTC. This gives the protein CASSYPVQQETQYF.

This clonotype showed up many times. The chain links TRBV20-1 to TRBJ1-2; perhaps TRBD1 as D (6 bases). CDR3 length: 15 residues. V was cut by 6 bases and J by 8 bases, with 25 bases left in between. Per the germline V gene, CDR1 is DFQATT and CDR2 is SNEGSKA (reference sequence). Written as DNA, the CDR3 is TGCAGTGCCAACCTAGGCCGCAGGGGACATGGCGGCTACACCTTC. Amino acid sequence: CSANLGRRGHGGYTF.

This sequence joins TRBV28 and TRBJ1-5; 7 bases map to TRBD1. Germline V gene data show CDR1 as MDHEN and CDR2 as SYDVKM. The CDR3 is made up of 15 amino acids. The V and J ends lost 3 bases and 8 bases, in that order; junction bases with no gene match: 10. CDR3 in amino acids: CASSLQYRGRKPQHF. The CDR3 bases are TGTGCCAGCAGTTTGCAGTACAGGGGACGTAAGCCCCAGCATTTT.

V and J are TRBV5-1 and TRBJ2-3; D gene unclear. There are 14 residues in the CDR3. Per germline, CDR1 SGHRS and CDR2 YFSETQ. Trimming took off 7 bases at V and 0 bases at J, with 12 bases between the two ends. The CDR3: CASGESASTDTQYF. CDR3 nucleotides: TGCGCCAGCGGAGAGAGCGCTAGCACAGATACGCAGTATTTT.

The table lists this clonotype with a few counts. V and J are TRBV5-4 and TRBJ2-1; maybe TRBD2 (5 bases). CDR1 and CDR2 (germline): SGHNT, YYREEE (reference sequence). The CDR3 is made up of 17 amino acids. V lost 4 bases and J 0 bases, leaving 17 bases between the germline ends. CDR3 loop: CASSPTGGLSSYNEQFF. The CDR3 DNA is TGTGCCAGCAGCCCCACGGGCGGGTTGAGCTCCTACAATGAGCAGTTCTTC.

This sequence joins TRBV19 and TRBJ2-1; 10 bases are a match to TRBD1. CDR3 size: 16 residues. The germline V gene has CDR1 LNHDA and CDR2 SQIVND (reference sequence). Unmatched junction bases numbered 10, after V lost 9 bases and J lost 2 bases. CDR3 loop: CASGRRDRGPYNEQFF. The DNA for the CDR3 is TGTGCCAGCGGAAGAAGGGACAGGGGCCCCTACAATGAGCAGTTCTTC.

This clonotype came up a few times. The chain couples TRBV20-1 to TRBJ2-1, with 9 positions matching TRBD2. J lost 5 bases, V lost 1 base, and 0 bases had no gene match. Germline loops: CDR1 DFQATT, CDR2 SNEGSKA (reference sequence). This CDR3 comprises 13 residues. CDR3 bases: TGCAGTGCTAGAGGGACTAGCGACAATGAGCAGTTCTTC. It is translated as CSARGTSDNEQFF.

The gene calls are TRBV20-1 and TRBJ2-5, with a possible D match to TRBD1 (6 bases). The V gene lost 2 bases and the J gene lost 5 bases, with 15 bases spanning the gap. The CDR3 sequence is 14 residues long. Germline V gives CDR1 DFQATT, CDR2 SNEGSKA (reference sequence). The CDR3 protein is CSARLTGTQETQYF. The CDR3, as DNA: TGCAGTGCTAGATTGACAGGTACACAGGAGACCCAGTACTTC.

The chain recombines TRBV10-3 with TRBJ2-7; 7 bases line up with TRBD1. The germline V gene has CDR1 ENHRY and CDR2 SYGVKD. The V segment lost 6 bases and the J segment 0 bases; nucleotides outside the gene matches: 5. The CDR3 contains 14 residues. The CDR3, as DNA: TGTGCCATCAGCAGACAGGGTGACTCCTACGAGCAGTACTTC. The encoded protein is CAISRQGDSYEQYF.

CDR3 bases: TGCAGCGTCGGACACGGGTACGAGCAGTACTTC. It is translated as CSVGHGYEQYF. V usage is TRBV29-1 and J usage is TRBJ2-7; D possibly corresponds to TRBD1 (5 bases). Germline assignment: CDR1 SQVTM and CDR2 ANQGSEA. The CDR3 has 11 amino acids. Trimming took 6 bases from V and 4 from J, leaving 10 bases between them.